The T cell receptor beta chain described here comes from a study of blood T cell repertoires in COVID-19. About the study: T cells, B-cell-depleted T cells, or PBMCs provided the cDNA or gDNA that served as material.

CDR1 and CDR2 from the germline V gene are SGHVS and FQNEAQ. V lost 1 base to trimming and J lost 4 bases, with 7 bases between them. The CDR3 consists of 13 residues. Generated by immunoSEQ multiplex PCR, the TCRdb table keeps only in-frame clones and is missing some. Among about 84,000 clones listed, roughly 80% were seen once. The sequencing input was peripheral blood. The chain has TRBV7-8 and TRBJ1-2, with unresolved D. The origin of this receptor is a woman aged 80 or over with acute or convalescent COVID-19. The CDR3 DNA is TGTGCCAGCAGCTTAGGGGAGTTCTATGGCTACACCTTC. It yields the protein CASSLGEFYGYTF.